This T cell receptor (beta chain) came from a study of beta chain features in type 1 diabetes. Regarding the study as a whole: Shortening that was moderate but significant affected the TCRB CDR3s of Type 1 diabetes patients in all four CD4+ subsets.

This clone has a handful of counts. Its antigen remains unknown. All of the isolated RNA was reverse transcribed, so expressed TCRB transcripts were sequenced. Measured with immunoSEQ multiplex PCR; TCRdb has only the in-frame clones, and not every one. The table shows 900,000 or so clones, with 17% occurring only once. Material: naive CD4+ T cells from blood. This sequence was found in a woman younger than 35 in good health.

The CDR3: CASSVGIGLNYGYTF. The DNA of the CDR3 is TGTGCCAGCAGCGTAGGGATAGGATTGAACTATGGCTACACCTTC. The chain uses TRBV9 and TRBJ1-2, with D hard to call. The CDR3 loop spans 15 amino acids. V was trimmed by 0 bases and J by 2 bases, leaving 11 bases between them. The germline V gene has CDR1 SGDLS and CDR2 YYNGEE.